Sequencing of this T cell receptor beta chain was carried out in a study of tumor and adjacent non-tumor tissue in lung cancer. Overall study: Patients comprised about a dozen adenocarcinoma, 2 squamous cell carcinoma and 1 small cell lung cancer. On average, productive TCRbeta reads reached roughly 4.2 million per sample. Findings and limits, study-wide: Tumor repertoires had a smaller top 100 clone share than normal lung.

This sample's RNA came from whole unsorted tissue. The normal lung tissue was taken more than 3 cm from the tumor edge. A modified ARM-PCR protocol with three rounds of nested PCR amplified TCRbeta. One entry per CDR3 protein results from TCRdb running MiXCR on the multiplex PCR reads. Here the sample spans roughly 120,000 distinct CDR3 sequences, 62% being singletons. Concerning this clonotype itself: Its antigen is as yet unknown.

Germline V gene lookup returns CDR1 DFQATT and CDR2 SNEGSKA (reference sequence). The CDR3 contains 15 residues. The V gene end was trimmed by 3 bases and the J gene end by 10 bases; junction bases not matched to a gene: 9. The sample comprised distant non-tumor lung tissue. The chain recombines TRBV20-1 with TRBJ2-2; 12 bases align to TRBD2. The clonotype was recovered from a man between 60 and 70 years old with non-small cell lung cancer. In nucleotides, the CDR3 is TGCAGTGCTAGGAAGACTAGCGGGAGTGCCGTGGAGCTGTTTTTT. Protein: CSARKTSGSAVELFF.